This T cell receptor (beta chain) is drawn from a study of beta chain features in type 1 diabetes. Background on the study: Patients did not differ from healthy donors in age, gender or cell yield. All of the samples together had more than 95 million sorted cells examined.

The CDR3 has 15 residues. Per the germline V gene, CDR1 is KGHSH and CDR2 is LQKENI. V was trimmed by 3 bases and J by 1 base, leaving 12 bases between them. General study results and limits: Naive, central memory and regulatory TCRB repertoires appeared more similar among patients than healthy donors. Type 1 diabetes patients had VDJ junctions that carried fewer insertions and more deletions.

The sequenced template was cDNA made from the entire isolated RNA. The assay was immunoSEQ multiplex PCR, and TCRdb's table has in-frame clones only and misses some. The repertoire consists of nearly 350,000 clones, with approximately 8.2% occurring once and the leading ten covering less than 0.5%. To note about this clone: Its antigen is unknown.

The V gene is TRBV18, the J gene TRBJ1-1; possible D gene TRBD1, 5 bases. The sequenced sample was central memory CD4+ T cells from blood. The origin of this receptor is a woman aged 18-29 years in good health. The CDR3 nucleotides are TGTGCCAGCTCACCTCGGGACTTAAGGAACACTGAAGCTTTCTTT. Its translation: CASSPRDLRNTEAFF.